Shown below are 3 T cell receptor beta chains from a single sample sequenced in a study of cytotoxic CD8 clonotypes in ibrutinib-treated CLL. Clones were read by immunoSEQ multiplex PCR, and TCRdb kept only the in-frame ones, dropping some. This sample has over 150,000 clones, with around 72% found just once. This specimen was PBMCs, taken after 24 months of ibrutinib treatment. Source of these receptors: a human donor with chronic lymphocytic leukemia.

This clone was picked up a small number of times. This rearrangement joins TRBV4-3 to TRBJ2-3; TRBD1 matches at 7 bases. The germline V gene encodes CDR1 LGHNA and CDR2 YSLEER. There are 14 residues in the CDR3. V lost 3 bases and J lost 3; bases outside the gene matches: 3. The CDR3 DNA is TGCGCCAGCAGCCATAGACAGGGAACAGATACGCAGTATTTT. Its protein is CASSHRQGTDTQYF.

This chain uses TRBV5-1 with TRBJ2-7, with 16 positions matching TRBD2. Per germline, CDR1 SGHRS and CDR2 YFSETQ. Trimming took 7 bases from V and 4 from J; bases not matched to a gene: 11. The CDR3 is 17 residues long. The CDR3 DNA follows: TGCGCCAGCGGAAACCCGGGACTAGCGGGAGGGGGGTACGAGCAGTACTTC. Its translation: CASGNPGLAGGGYEQYF. Drawing the rest from reference TRBV5-1 and TRBJ2-7, the complete variable domain is KAGVTQTPRYLIKTRGQQVTLSCSPISGHRSVSWYQQTPGQGLQFLFEYFSETQRNKGNFPGRFSGRQFSNSRSEMNVSTLELGDSALYLCASGNPGLAGGGYEQYFGPGTRLTVT.

This clone was detected only a few times. The chain carries TRBV27 and TRBJ2-7; D possibly corresponds to TRBD2 (6 bases). Germline V gene data show CDR1 as MNHEY and CDR2 as SMNVEV (reference sequence). The CDR3 extends over 16 amino acids. V was clipped by 5 bases and J by 3 bases, with 20 bases between them. CDR3 nucleotides: TGTGCCAGCAGTCCAGGAGGGTCGCCGGGGTACTACGAGCAGTACTTC. Its protein is CASSPGGSPGYYEQYF.